This TCR beta chain came from a study of T cell changes during pregnancy in multiple sclerosis (dated by TCRdb to about 2019). Regarding the research as a whole: The study examined how the T cell repertoire changed over the course of pregnancy in women with multiple sclerosis.

Turning to this clone: No cognate antigen has been identified for it. No base quality values were provided; no much bigger clone lies one nucleotide off.

The receptor library was made with the immunoSEQ multiplex PCR assay. TCRdb retrieved this table from immuneACCESS and kept in-frame rearrangements only. Not all clones are present; in checked studies, unresolved V genes account for under half, and no reason is known for the remainder. The table for this sample lists roughly 87,000 clones; about 90% of them were counted only once. Of the sample, 3.5% falls within the top ten clones. CDR1 is given as SNHLY and CDR2 as FYNNEI, both from the germline V gene. Inclusive of the bounding cysteine and phenylalanine, the CDR3 is 17 residues long. Left in the record is the CDR3 DNA by itself, 51 bases read in frame from the first base. At the junction V is shortened by 6 bases and J by 2 bases; bases outside the gene matches: 11.

This TCR came from a female donor in good health, serving as a control in a pregnancy study. Some clones in this sample may be carry-over from other donors' samples. The sequenced sample was PBMCs, obtained in the first trimester of pregnancy. The chain couples TRBV2 to TRBJ2-3; 10 bases in between match TRBD2. CDR3 reads: CASRVPGLARFTDTQYF. The nucleotides read TGTGCCAGCAGGGTCCCGGGACTAGCGAGATTCACAGATACGCAGTATTTT. Beyond the CDR3, the reference TRBV2 and TRBJ2-3 genes provide the residues; the full variable domain reads: EPEVTQTPSHQVTQMGQEVILRCVPISNHLYFYWYRQILGQKVEFLVSFYNNEISEKSEIFDDQFSVERPDGSNFTLKIRSTKLEDSAMYFCASRVPGLARFTDTQYFGPGTRLTVL.